These 25 T cell receptor beta chains came from one sample sequenced in a study of shared clonotypes between healthy human individuals. Sequenced by immunoSEQ multiplex PCR; TCRdb stores in-frame clones only, minus some. The sample gives about 2.3 million clones, 85% to 95% of which show up once; 0.35% to 0.45% is in the top ten. Sequenced material: naive CD4+ T cells from PBMCs. Subset noted: CD45RA+ positively selected. These receptors all come from a man between 18 and 35 years old in good health. Some clones in this sample may be carry-over from other donors' samples.

This sequence joins TRBV11-2 and TRBJ2-7, with no clear D. V lost 2 bases to trimming and J lost 0 bases, with 11 bases between them. The germline V gene encodes CDR1 SGHAT and CDR2 FQNNGV. This CDR3 has 15 amino acids. The CDR3 protein is CASSLSQTSSYEQYF. The CDR3 DNA is TGTGCCAGCAGCTTAAGTCAAACGAGCTCCTACGAGCAGTACTTC. Combining the CDR3 with reference TRBV11-2 and TRBJ2-7 gives the whole variable domain EAGVAQSPRYKIIEKRQSVAFWCNPISGHATLYWYQQILGQGPKLLIQFQNNGVVDDSQLPKDRFSAERLKGVDSTLKIQPAKLEDSAVYLCASSLSQTSSYEQYFGPGTRLTVT.

The V and J genes are TRBV2 and TRBJ2-7; D call uncertain. V was shortened by 2 bases and J by 0 bases, with 11 bases between the two germline ends. The CDR3 is made up of 15 amino acids. Germline V CDR1 and CDR2: SNHLY, FYNNEI. The CDR3 coding sequence is TGTGCCAGCAGTGAATGGCGGCTAAGCTCCTACGAGCAGTACTTC. It specifies CASSEWRLSSYEQYF. Full variable domain (missing parts from reference TRBV2 and TRBJ2-7): EPEVTQTPSHQVTQMGQEVILRCVPISNHLYFYWYRQILGQKVEFLVSFYNNEISEKSEIFDDQFSVERPDGSNFTLKIRSTKLEDSAMYFCASSEWRLSSYEQYFGPGTRLTVT.

This rearrangement joins TRBV28 to TRBJ2-3; D is possibly TRBD2 (7 bases). Germline CDR1 is MDHEN and CDR2 is SYDVKM. V lost 3 bases, J lost 0 bases, and 13 bases lay in between. The CDR3 runs to 16 residues. The CDR3 coding sequence is TGTGCCAGCAGTTTCCTGGGGAGGGGGAGCACAGATACGCAGTATTTT. Translation gives CASSFLGRGSTDTQYF.

This clone has a handful of counts. The gene calls are TRBV5-1 and TRBJ1-1; D gene ambiguous. Trimming shortened V by 5 bases and J by 4 bases, and 12 bases separated the two germline ends. Germline lookup yields CDR1 SGHRS and CDR2 YFSETQ. The CDR3 totals 13 residues. The CDR3 region is CASRILGGTEAFF. The CDR3, as DNA: TGCGCCAGCAGAATATTGGGTGGCACTGAAGCTTTCTTT.

V gene TRBV28 combines with J gene TRBJ1-5, with 7 bases aligning to TRBD1. Germline CDR1 MDHEN, CDR2 SYDVKM. Trimming at V came to 4 bases and at J to 7 bases, leaving 13 bases not matched to a gene. The CDR3 has 16 amino acids. Here the CDR3 DNA reads TGTGCCAGCAGTTACCGGGACAGCCCAACTAGACAGCCCCAGCATTTT. Amino acid sequence: CASSYRDSPTRQPQHF.

The chain is built from TRBV9 and TRBJ2-1; perhaps TRBD2 as D (6 bases). Germline CDR1 and CDR2: SGDLS and YYNGEE. The CDR3 is 17 residues long. V lost 1 base, J lost 0 bases, and 14 bases lay in between. The CDR3 bases are TGTGCCAGCAGCGTATTTGGCGGGAAGAGCTCCTACAATGAGCAGTTCTTC. Translation gives CASSVFGGKSSYNEQFF. Looking up the rest from reference TRBV9 and TRBJ2-1 gives the full variable domain: DSGVTQTPKHLITATGQRVTLRCSPRSGDLSVYWYQQSLDQGLQFLIQYYNGEERAKGNILERFSAQQFPDLHSELNLSSLELGDSALYFCASSVFGGKSSYNEQFFGPGTRLTVL.

The chain couples TRBV6-1 to TRBJ2-1; TRBD2 matches at 11 bases. Germline V gene sequence: CDR1 MNHNS, CDR2 SASEGT. V dropped 2 bases and J dropped 6; count of bases not matched to a gene: 3. CDR3 length: 15 amino acids. The CDR3 sequence is CASSESSGRANEQFF. The CDR3 DNA is TGTGCCAGCAGTGAAAGTAGCGGGAGGGCCAATGAGCAGTTCTTC.

The CDR3 DNA sequence: TGTGCCAGCAGTGAAGTCATCCCGGCGTATTTGCCGTTAAGGCAGTACTTC. This encodes CASSEVIPAYLPLRQYF. The V call is TRBV6-1, the J call TRBJ2-7; D call uncertain. Germline V gene sequence: CDR1 MNHNS, CDR2 SASEGT. This CDR3 has 17 amino acids. V lost 1 base, J lost 9 bases, and 25 bases lay in between.

The chain joins TRBV7-9 to TRBJ1-5; D is undetermined. The CDR3 spans 15 residues. V lost 1 base, J lost 6 bases, and 13 bases lay in between. CDR1 is SEHNR and CDR2 is FQNEAQ in the germline V gene (reference sequence). The CDR3 reads CASSLGLLDGQPQHF. In DNA, the CDR3 is TGTGCCAGCAGCTTAGGGCTGCTAGATGGTCAGCCCCAGCATTTT.

The chain has TRBV10-3 and TRBJ2-7; 7 bases are a match to TRBD1. The trim removed 7 bases at V and 4 bases at J, leaving 10 bases unmatched. The CDR3 consists of 14 residues. Germline V gene data show CDR1 as ENHRY and CDR2 as SYGVKD. The CDR3 region has the DNA TGTGCCATCACTTCACCGGGACAGCTGTACGAGCAGTACTTC. Its translation is CAITSPGQLYEQYF.

The chain combines TRBV5-1 with TRBJ2-5; 7 positions match TRBD2. Germline assignment: CDR1 SGHRS and CDR2 YFSETQ. The CDR3 covers 15 residues. V dropped 0 bases and J dropped 4; count of bases not matched to a gene: 6. The CDR3 loop reads CASSLGAGLGETQYF. The DNA of the CDR3 is TGCGCCAGCAGCTTGGGAGCGGGGCTGGGAGAGACCCAGTACTTC.

The rearrangement links TRBV5-4 to TRBJ2-3, with D unclear. V was pared by 1 base and J by 1 base, with 10 bases between. Germline V lookup: CDR1 SGHNT, CDR2 YYREEE (reference sequence). CDR3 length: 15 residues. CDR3 sequence: CASSLSAGRTDTQYF. The CDR3 DNA sequence: TGTGCCAGCAGCTTGTCGGCAGGTCGCACAGATACGCAGTATTTT. Full variable domain (missing parts from reference TRBV5-4 and TRBJ2-3): ETGVTQSPTHLIKTRGQQVTLRCSSQSGHNTVSWYQQALGQGPQFIFQYYREEENGRGNFPPRFSGLQFPNYSSELNVNALELDDSALYLCASSLSAGRTDTQYFGPGTRLTVL.

This clone was seen a few times. This chain links TRBV7-9 with TRBJ1-5; no definite D call. The CDR3 runs to 15 residues. The germline V gene has CDR1 SEHNR and CDR2 FQNEAQ (reference sequence). The germline V and J ends were trimmed by 0 bases and 2 bases, with 8 bases remaining between them. CDR3 protein: CASSLANGGNQPQHF. CDR3 bases: TGTGCCAGCAGCTTAGCGAACGGGGGCAATCAGCCCCAGCATTTT.

The chain employs TRBV2 and TRBJ2-6; D not certain. The CDR3 is 14 amino acids. Germline V gene lookup returns CDR1 SNHLY and CDR2 FYNNEI. Trimming cost V 4 bases and J 4 bases, with 8 bases left between them. The CDR3 protein is CASSVLGGANVLTF. As DNA, the CDR3 is TGTGCCAGCAGTGTCCTGGGCGGGGCCAACGTCCTGACTTTC.

As regards this clone: In the same sample, other DNA sequences code for this CDR3. The chain joins TRBV5-5 to TRBJ2-5; no definite D call. V was shortened by 4 bases and J by 5 bases, with 6 bases between the two germline ends. Germline CDR1 is SGHKS and CDR2 is YYEKEE (reference sequence). The CDR3 is made up of 11 amino acids. The CDR3 DNA is TGTGCCAGCAGCAGTAGGGAGACCCAGTACTTC. Its protein product is CASSSRETQYF.

The chain couples TRBV6-1 to TRBJ1-1; D is undetermined. The CDR3 loop spans 12 amino acids. The V end lost 4 bases, the J end lost 10 bases, and 13 bases lay between the germline ends. Germline lookup yields CDR1 MNHNS and CDR2 SASEGT. CDR3 DNA sequence: TGTGCCAGCAGTGTTCACGAGAGGGTAGCTTTCTTT. Translation: CASSVHERVAFF.

The chain employs TRBV5-1 and TRBJ1-4, with a weak D call TRBD1 (5 bases). The germline CDR1 and CDR2 sequences are SGHRS and YFSETQ. V shed 1 base and J shed 8 bases, with 9 bases lying between them. The CDR3 runs 13 residues. This CDR3 is CASSLKGTEKLFF. CDR3 nucleotide sequence: TGCGCCAGCAGCTTGAAAGGGACGGAAAAACTGTTTTTT. The entire variable domain, with the rest obtained from reference TRBV5-1 and TRBJ1-4, is as follows: KAGVTQTPRYLIKTRGQQVTLSCSPISGHRSVSWYQQTPGQGLQFLFEYFSETQRNKGNFPGRFSGRQFSNSRSEMNVSTLELGDSALYLCASSLKGTEKLFFGSGTQLSVL.

The gene calls are TRBV5-1 and TRBJ1-1; the D is unclear. Germline lookup yields CDR1 SGHRS and CDR2 YFSETQ. Trimming shortened V by 0 bases and J by 5 bases, and 11 bases separated the two germline ends. The CDR3 totals 14 residues. The CDR3 DNA sequence: TGCGCCAGCAGCTTGGCAACCATGATAACTGAAGCTTTCTTT. Protein sequence: CASSLATMITEAFF.

The chain combines TRBV4-2 with TRBJ2-1, with TRBD1 matching over 7 bases. The V gene's germline CDR1 is LGHNA and CDR2 YNFKEQ. V dropped 2 bases and J dropped 8; count of bases not matched to a gene: 12. The CDR3 totals 16 residues. The CDR3 nucleotides are TGTGCCAGCAGCCAATTGGGGCAGGGGGTTCCACATGAGCAGTTCTTC. It codes for CASSQLGQGVPHEQFF.

V gene TRBV28 combines with J gene TRBJ1-2, with no clear D. The CDR3 loop spans 14 amino acids. The V gene lost 2 bases and the J gene lost 3 bases, with 10 bases spanning the gap. Germline V gene sequence: CDR1 MDHEN, CDR2 SYDVKM. The CDR3 region is CASSLGGLDYGYTF. DNA of the CDR3: TGTGCCAGCAGTTTAGGCGGGCTGGACTATGGCTACACCTTC.

In the case of this clone: The same CDR3 can be traced to other DNA sequences in this sample. The V call is TRBV5-1, the J call TRBJ2-1; 12 bases map to TRBD2. J gave up 9 bases and V 0 bases, and 4 bases lay outside the gene matches. The CDR3 consists of 15 residues. CDR1 is SGHRS, CDR2 YFSETQ, per germline. The CDR3 nucleotides are TGCGCCAGCAGCTTGGAGACTAGCGGGAGCAGTGAGCAGTTCTTC. It translates to CASSLETSGSSEQFF.

V gene TRBV20-1 combines with J gene TRBJ2-1, with a tentative D call TRBD2 (6 bases). CDR3 length: 11 amino acids. V lost 4 bases to trimming and J lost 9 bases, with 10 bases between them. Germline loops: CDR1 DFQATT, CDR2 SNEGSKA (reference sequence). The CDR3 region has the DNA TGCAGTGCTACGGGGGACGGTGAGCAGTTCTTC. It is translated as CSATGDGEQFF.

The rearrangement links TRBV28 to TRBJ2-7; D is undetermined. The CDR3 extends over 12 amino acids. Germline V gives CDR1 MDHEN, CDR2 SYDVKM. With 6 bases removed from V and 5 bases from J, the gap between germline ends came to 11 bases. The CDR3, as DNA: TGTGCCAGCAGCCTTAACTTAAACGAGCAGTACTTC. Protein product: CASSLNLNEQYF.

The chain employs TRBV6-1 and TRBJ2-1; a weak D match, TRBD1 (6 bases). Germline lookup yields CDR1 MNHNS and CDR2 SASEGT. V gave up 7 bases and J gave up 4 bases, with 17 bases separating them. The CDR3 consists of 15 residues. The CDR3: CASKTGWGPYNEQFF. The CDR3 coding sequence is TGTGCCAGCAAAACAGGGTGGGGGCCTTACAATGAGCAGTTCTTC.

The V and J genes are TRBV5-1 and TRBJ2-3; tentative D call: TRBD2 (5 bases). V dropped 7 bases and J dropped 5 bases, with 14 bases sitting between them. This CDR3 is built from 13 residues. Germline V gene lookup returns CDR1 SGHRS and CDR2 YFSETQ. The CDR3 region has the DNA TGCGCCAGCTGGACTGACCGAGAAGATACGCAGTATTTT. Translation: CASWTDREDTQYF.